This T cell receptor beta chain stems from a study of T cells after yellow fever vaccination (dated by TCRdb to the late 2010s). Describing the broader study: Libraries from fractions with low cell numbers were prepared with the SMART-Seq v4 Ultra Low Input RNA kit. To track T-cell clones before and after primary and booster YFV17D yellow fever vaccination, bulk TCR alpha and beta repertoires were sequenced longitudinally. Two healthy male donors, one aged 18 to 29 and one aged 30 to 39 years, were included in the cohort. Blood was collected at multiple timepoints before and after primary and secondary immunization, and bulk PBMC replicates and cell subsets were isolated.

The treatment or condition label, read with the paper, signifies: live attenuated yellow fever vaccine strain. PBMCs were isolated from peripheral blood using a standard Ficoll-Paque protocol. CD4 and CD8 T-cell fractions were isolated with Dynabeads CD4 and CD8 positive selection kits. RNA was extracted with TriZol from bulk PBMCs, CD4 and CD8 fractions, and dextramer-positive and dextramer-negative fractions. TCR cDNA was synthesized by 5'RACE template switching, through which a universal primer site and unique molecular identifiers were introduced. Priming of cDNA synthesis was performed from both the TCR alpha and TCR beta constant segments. Libraries were amplified in two PCR steps, with sample barcodes and sequencing adapters added in the second step. Sequencing of libraries was done on Illumina HiSeq 2500 (2x100 bp) or NovaSeq (2x150 bp). Under the source paper's analysis protocol: Reads were demultiplexed and collapsed into UMI consensus sequences with MIGEC, and V(D)J alignment was performed with MiXCR. Vaccine-responding clonotypes were identified with edgeR using replicate PBMC samples, with FDR below 0.01 and a log2 fold change above 5 up to day 15 being required. CD4 or CD8 identity was assigned to each bulk clonotype according to whether the clonotype was present at higher abundance in the sequenced CD4 repertoire or the sequenced CD8 repertoire. TCRdb redid the processing of the public reads, applying fastp at Q25 and MiXCR, and retained in-frame beta chains. Rows matching on CDR3 protein sequence are summarized as one entry with the most common DNA and genes. The V and J calls were determined by TCRdb, not by the authors. The sample data list 90,000 to 150,000 distinct CDR3 sequences, and 7.2% of these were observed just once. The leading ten clones occupy around 2.6% of the sample.

In this sample, this clonotype turned up many times. What this receptor recognizes is not known. Qualities for individual bases were not recorded, and no much larger clone is one base off. General findings and caveats noted by the study authors: After the booster, most of the clones that had expanded following primary vaccination were detected again (roughly 96% of CD4 and 80% to 90% of CD8), which suggests that memory was broadly maintained. Because the study included only a couple of donors, the extent to which the findings can be generalized is limited. The secondary T-cell response was found to be weaker but faster than the primary response, with a peak reached on day 5 rather than on day 15. Computational filtering was required because FACS-sorted repertoires could contain abundant contaminating clonotypes from the bulk population. A small share of clonotypes was detected in both CD4 and CD8 compartments, with the overlap likely arising from convergent recombination.

V ends up 5 bases short and J 2 bases short, with an unmatched junction base count of 4. The CDR3 contains 14 residues, cysteine and phenylalanine counted. The only DNA kept is the CDR3, 42 bases in frame from the first base. The chain couples TRBV12-3 or TRBV12-4 to TRBJ2-5, with 8 bases in between that match TRBD1. This receptor was identified in a man aged 18-30 years who received the YFV17D yellow fever vaccine. The source material was CD4+ T cells sorted from PBMCs, sampled roughly seven weeks after the first yellow fever vaccination. The sequence in DNA is TGTGCCAGCAGTCCGGGACAGGTGCAAGAGACCCAGTACTTC. Translated, it reads CASSPGQVQETQYF.